This T cell receptor beta chain was captured in a study of cytomegalovirus exposure and HLA in healthy donors. Points from the study as a whole: The sole available immune exposure information was CMV serostatus.

CDR1 is MNHEY, CDR2 SVGAGI, per germline. This CDR3 spans 15 amino acids. V trimming: 6 bases; J trimming: 0 bases; junction bases outside the gene matches: 8. Primers for the PCR totalled 60 Vbeta and 13 Jbeta. Original methodology: Later, an analysis found 80 million or so unique TCR beta chains, and about 10 million of these were shared. The protocol was immunoSEQ multiplex PCR, while the TCRdb copy is restricted to in-frame clones and leaves out a portion. Clonal size and the V and J genes are those of that table, whereas D and trimming came from the DNA. Among about 170,000 clones listed, roughly three quarters were seen once. On this clone: Its antigen remains unknown.

The rearrangement joins TRBV6-5 to TRBJ2-7; 7 nucleotides match TRBD1. This clonotype originated in a man in his forties in good health and CMV-seropositive. The specimen was PBMCs. The chain's CDR3 is CASSVLYRGSYEQYF. Here the CDR3 DNA reads TGTGCCAGCAGCGTCCTTTACAGGGGCTCCTACGAGCAGTACTTC.